The 26 T cell receptor beta chains listed next were all sequenced from one sample in a study of human T cells and chemical hapten exposure (dated by TCRdb to the early 2020s). This specimen's time point label, interpreted: pre-sensitization, week 0. The sample's treatment or condition label, decoded: therapeutic diphenylcyclopropenone sensitization with weekly scalp DPC. Library prep was done by RACE. The sequencing machine was a NextSeq 500. Using fastp trimming at Q25 and MiXCR clonotype assembly, TCRdb reanalyzed the public sequencing data and kept in-frame beta chains. When rows share a CDR3 protein, they turn into one entry using the most common DNA and genes. Across this sample there are 95,000 to 150,000 distinct CDR3 sequences, with around an eighth seen only once. The ten most abundant clones make up approximately 2.8% of the sample. The material sequenced was whole blood, taken in connection with sensitization to the hapten diphenylcyclopropenone (DPC). Receptors originate from a woman aged 18-29 years with alopecia areata. Some clones in this sample may be carry-over from other donors' samples.

The chain couples TRBV11-1 to TRBJ2-1, with TRBD1 matching over 7 bases. Germline values: CDR1 SGHAT, CDR2 FQDESV (reference sequence). The CDR3 has 16 residues. Trimming at V came to 0 bases and at J to 0 bases, leaving 2 bases not matched to a gene. This CDR3 reads CASSLARTGSYNEQFF. CDR3 nucleotide sequence: TGTGCCAGCAGCTTAGCCAGGACAGGCTCCTACAATGAGCAGTTCTTC.

The chain joins TRBV7-6 to TRBJ2-5, with D hard to call. This CDR3 has 15 residues. The V end was cut by 5 bases, the J end by 3 bases, with 16 bases between. The germline gives CDR1 SGHVS, CDR2 FNYEAQ. The CDR3 loop is CASSPIDHQKETQYF. DNA for the CDR3: TGTGCCAGCAGCCCCATAGACCATCAAAAAGAGACCCAGTACTTC.

This clonotype came up a few times. This chain uses TRBV7-6 with TRBJ1-2; the D gene is possibly TRBD1 (6 bases). The V gene lost 1 base and the J gene lost 4 bases, with 16 bases spanning the gap. The CDR3 contains 16 residues. CDR1 is SGHVS, CDR2 FNYEAQ, per germline. The DNA of the CDR3 is TGTGCCAGCAGCTTAGGACAAGGGGGAACGTCCTATGGCTACACCTTC. Its translation is CASSLGQGGTSYGYTF.

This clonotype was counted a few times. CDR3 region: CASRRSDRNEQFF. The DNA of the CDR3 is TGTGCCAGCAGGCGTTCGGATCGCAATGAGCAGTTCTTC. This chain joins TRBV7-9 and TRBJ2-1; D gene ambiguous. From germline, CDR1 is SEHNR and CDR2 FQNEAQ (reference sequence). This CDR3 has 13 amino acids. V was clipped by 6 bases and J by 6 bases, with 12 bases between them.

This clonotype showed up just a few times. An end of the junction does not agree with germline; a read error may underlie this. The chain carries TRBV20-1 and TRBJ1-2; D is unclear. From germline, CDR1 is DFQATT and CDR2 SNEGSKA (reference sequence). CDR3 size: 11 residues. CDR3 nucleotides: TGCACCCTGGCAGTGCTCTATAGCTACACCTTC. Translated, it gives CTLAVLYSYTF.

This clonotype showed up just a few times. DNA of the CDR3: TGCGCCAGCAGTGTCTCCTCCGGCACAGGGGTTTTCGAGCAGTACTTC. It encodes CASSVSSGTGVFEQYF. The chain couples TRBV10-1 to TRBJ2-7; 7 bases map to TRBD1. The CDR3 has 16 residues. Trimming removed 4 bases from V and 6 bases from J; junction bases left unmatched: 15. Germline values: CDR1 WNHNN, CDR2 SYGVQD (reference sequence).

This clonotype was seen many times. This rearrangement joins TRBV4-1 to TRBJ2-6; the match to TRBD1 covers 7 bases. The germline CDR1 and CDR2 sequences are MGHRA and YSYEKL. This CDR3 is 17 amino acids long. The V and J ends lost 1 base and 2 bases, in that order; junction bases with no gene match: 5. DNA for the CDR3: TGCGCCAGCAGCCAAGCCCGGACAGGTACTGGGGCCAACGTCCTGACTTTC. Translated, it gives CASSQARTGTGANVLTF.

Comment on this clonotype: Just one base apart from a much larger clone, this may be a read error. The chain links TRBV9 to TRBJ1-6; D not certain. The CDR3 spans 18 residues. Germline assignment: CDR1 SGDLS and CDR2 YYNGEE. CDR3 residues: CAGSVGGVEPFYNSPLHF. CDR3 sequence (DNA): TGTGCCGGCAGCGTAGGAGGTGTGGAACCCTTTTATAATTCACCCCTCCACTTT.

This clonotype was counted at least ten times. V and J are TRBV27 and TRBJ2-5; 9 bases fit TRBD2. From germline, CDR1 is MNHEY and CDR2 SMNVEV (reference sequence). V was pared by 4 bases and J by 2 bases, with 26 bases of the junction left unmatched. The CDR3 length is 22 residues. In DNA form, the CDR3 reads TGTGCCAGCAGTTCTTACCCCCCGTATCTAGCGGGGACCTCAGGGGGACAAGAGACCCAGTACTTC. Amino acid sequence: CASSSYPPYLAGTSGGQETQYF.

This clonotype appeared many times. The genes are TRBV18 and TRBJ1-5; no firm D call. The CDR3 extends over 14 amino acids. Germline V CDR1 and CDR2: KGHSH, LQKENI. Deletions cut 6 bases from V and 4 bases from J, with 13 bases between. CDR3: CASSTGRENQPQHF. CDR3 DNA: TGTGCCAGCTCTACGGGCAGAGAAAATCAGCCCCAGCATTTT.

This chain uses TRBV27 with TRBJ2-1; no firm D call. This CDR3 is 18 amino acids long. Trimming removed 2 bases from V and 5 bases from J, with 22 bases in between. CDR1 and CDR2 (germline): MNHEY, SMNVEV (reference sequence). Written as DNA, the CDR3 is TGTGCCAGCAGTTTAACCGCTGGACGGTTGAGGTTAGACAATGAGCAGTTCTTC. This sequence encodes CASSLTAGRLRLDNEQFF.

This clonotype has a count of ten or more. The chain carries TRBV29-1 and TRBJ2-7; possibly TRBD1 or TRBD2 for D (5 bases each). The CDR3 has 10 residues. V dropped 6 bases and J dropped 4 bases, with 7 bases sitting between them. From germline, CDR1 is SQVTM and CDR2 ANQGSEA. For the CDR3, the DNA is TGCAGCGTCGGGACGTACGAGCAGTACTTC. It encodes CSVGTYEQYF.

This clonotype occurred many times. The CDR3 DNA reads as TGCAGTGCTACCGGGACACGCTCCTACAATGAGCAGTTCTTC. Translation: CSATGTRSYNEQFF. The chain links TRBV20-1 to TRBJ2-1; D possibly corresponds to TRBD1 (6 bases). V was cut by 4 bases and J by 0 bases, with 10 bases left in between. The CDR3 is made up of 14 amino acids. In germline, CDR1 is DFQATT, CDR2 SNEGSKA (reference sequence).

The genes are TRBV2 and TRBJ1-1, with D hard to call. Germline lookup yields CDR1 SNHLY and CDR2 FYNNEI. The CDR3 loop spans 13 amino acids. The germline V and J ends were trimmed by 4 bases and 1 base, with 7 bases remaining between them. CDR3 sequence reads: CASSGVGNTEAFF. The CDR3 DNA is TGTGCCAGCAGTGGAGTCGGGAACACTGAAGCTTTCTTT. Full variable domain (remainder filled in from reference TRBV2 and TRBJ1-1): EPEVTQTPSHQVTQMGQEVILRCVPISNHLYFYWYRQILGQKVEFLVSFYNNEISEKSEIFDDQFSVERPDGSNFTLKIRSTKLEDSAMYFCASSGVGNTEAFFGQGTRLTVV.

This clonotype was recorded a few times. This chain uses TRBV28 with TRBJ1-2, with TRBD1 identical over 9 bases. The CDR3 sequence is 14 residues long. V dropped 5 bases and J dropped 8; count of bases not matched to a gene: 9. The V gene's germline CDR1 is MDHEN and CDR2 SYDVKM. Written as DNA, the CDR3 is TGTGCCAGCAGTCAATACAGGGGGCGCAAGGGCTACACCTTC. It yields the protein CASSQYRGRKGYTF.

This clonotype was detected ten times or more. The rearrangement links TRBV28 to TRBJ2-7; D assignment may be TRBD1 or TRBD2 (5 bases each). The CDR3 loop spans 13 amino acids. The V and J ends lost 2 bases and 6 bases respectively, with 11 bases between them. CDR1 is MDHEN, CDR2 SYDVKM, per germline. CDR3 coding DNA: TGTGCCAGCAGTTTACCCGCAGGGACCGAGCAGTACTTC. It translates to CASSLPAGTEQYF.

This chain connects TRBV28 to TRBJ2-3; TRBD1 aligns across 9 bases. This CDR3 contains 15 residues. Germline-derived CDR1 and CDR2 are MDHEN and SYDVKM. The V gene end was trimmed by 6 bases and the J gene end by 2 bases; junction bases not matched to a gene: 6. The DNA for the CDR3 is TGTGCCAGCAGACCCCGGGACAGGGCCACAGATACGCAGTATTTT. Its protein product is CASRPRDRATDTQYF.

V gene TRBV13 combines with J gene TRBJ2-6; the match to TRBD1 covers 11 bases. Germline-derived CDR1 and CDR2 are PRHDT and FYEKMQ (reference sequence). After removal of 4 bases from V and 4 bases from J, the junction contained 9 bases not matched to a gene. The CDR3 contains 18 residues. The CDR3 DNA reads TGTGCCAGCAGCTCCCGGGACAGGGGGTTGGACGGGGCCAACGTCCTGACTTTC. Protein product: CASSSRDRGLDGANVLTF.

At least ten counts were recorded for this clonotype. The genes are TRBV7-9 and TRBJ1-6, with D possibly matching TRBD1 (6 bases). The germline V gene encodes CDR1 SEHNR and CDR2 FQNEAQ (reference sequence). This CDR3 comprises 14 residues. Deletions cut 6 bases from V and 10 bases from J, with 16 bases between. In DNA form, the CDR3 reads TGTGCCAGCAGACGAGGGGGGGCGGAATCACCCCTCCACTTT. Protein sequence: CASRRGGAESPLHF.

This clonotype was detected a few times. This rearrangement joins TRBV10-3 to TRBJ1-5; D perhaps matches TRBD1 (6 bases). The CDR3 is 13 amino acids. With 6 bases removed from V and 7 bases from J, the gap between germline ends came to 13 bases. Germline V gives CDR1 ENHRY, CDR2 SYGVKD. CDR3 sequence (DNA): TGTGCCATCAGCCCGGGGGCGAGGCAGCCCCAGCATTTT. Its protein is CAISPGARQPQHF.

The chain employs TRBV3-1 and TRBJ2-7; maybe TRBD1 (5 bases). The CDR3 totals 14 residues. With 2 bases removed from V and 2 bases from J, the gap between germline ends came to 10 bases. CDR1 and CDR2 (germline): LGHDT, YNNKEL (reference sequence). CDR3: CASSQLTGTYEQYF. The DNA of the CDR3 is TGTGCCAGCAGCCAACTTACAGGAACCTACGAGCAGTACTTC.

The rearrangement uses TRBV27 and TRBJ2-7; TRBD1 matches at 11 bases. The junction had 4 bases not matched to a gene; V was cut back by 2 bases and J by 4 bases. From germline, CDR1 is MNHEY and CDR2 SMNVEV (reference sequence). The CDR3 spans 15 residues. Here the CDR3 reads CASSLTGTGGYEQYF. The CDR3 nucleotides are TGTGCCAGCAGTTTAACCGGGACAGGGGGGTACGAGCAGTACTTC.

This rearrangement joins TRBV2 to TRBJ1-5; maybe TRBD1 (5 bases). Between the trimmed V and J ends, which lost 6 bases and 7 bases, there was a span of 10 bases. This CDR3 contains 12 residues. Germline V lookup: CDR1 SNHLY, CDR2 FYNNEI. The CDR3 DNA sequence: TGTGCCAGCAGGAGCAGGGAACAGCCCCAGCATTTT. As protein: CASRSREQPQHF.

This clonotype has a handful of counts. The rearrangement uses TRBV20-1 and TRBJ2-5; the D gene is possibly TRBD1 (6 bases). The V gene lost 3 bases and the J gene lost 4 bases, with 12 bases spanning the gap. Germline V lookup: CDR1 DFQATT, CDR2 SNEGSKA (reference sequence). This CDR3 has 13 residues. The CDR3 region is CSASKDSPETQYF. Here the CDR3 DNA reads TGCAGTGCTAGTAAGGACAGCCCAGAGACCCAGTACTTC.

This clonotype appeared many times. CDR3 sequence: CASSQGRGSGDEQFF. The CDR3 DNA is TGTGCCAGCAGCCAAGGAAGAGGGTCCGGGGATGAGCAGTTCTTC. The chain couples TRBV3-1 to TRBJ2-1; D may be TRBD2 (5 bases). The length of the CDR3 is 15 residues. Per the germline V gene, CDR1 is LGHDT and CDR2 is YNNKEL (reference sequence). The germline V and J ends were trimmed by 1 base and 8 bases, with 15 bases remaining between them.

The chain recombines TRBV7-2 with TRBJ2-7, with 10 bases aligning to TRBD2. V lost 4 bases to trimming and J lost 3 bases; unmatched junction nucleotides: 6. The germline V gene encodes CDR1 SGHTA and CDR2 FQGNSA. This CDR3 contains 15 residues. Written as DNA, the CDR3 is TGTGCCAGCAGCTCCTCTAGCGGGGGTCTCTACGAGCAGTACTTC. It translates to CASSSSSGGLYEQYF. Full variable domain (outside the CDR3, taken from reference TRBV7-2 and TRBJ2-7): GAGVSQSPSNKVTEKGKDVELRCDPISGHTALYWYRQSLGQGLEFLIYFQGNSAPDKSGLPSDRFSAERTGGSVSTLTIQRTQQEDSAVYLCASSSSSGGLYEQYFGPGTRLTVT.